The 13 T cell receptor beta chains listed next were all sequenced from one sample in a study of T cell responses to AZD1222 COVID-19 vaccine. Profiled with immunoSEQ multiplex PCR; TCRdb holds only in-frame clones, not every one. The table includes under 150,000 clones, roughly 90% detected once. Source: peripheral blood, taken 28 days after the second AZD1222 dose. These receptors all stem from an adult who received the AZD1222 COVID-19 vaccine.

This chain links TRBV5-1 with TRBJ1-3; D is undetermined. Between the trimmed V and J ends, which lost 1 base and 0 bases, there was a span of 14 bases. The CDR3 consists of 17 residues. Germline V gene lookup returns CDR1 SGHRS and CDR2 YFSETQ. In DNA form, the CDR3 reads TGCGCCAGCAGCTTGTCAAACTCAGGCCGCTCTGGAAACACCATATATTTT. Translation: CASSLSNSGRSGNTIYF.

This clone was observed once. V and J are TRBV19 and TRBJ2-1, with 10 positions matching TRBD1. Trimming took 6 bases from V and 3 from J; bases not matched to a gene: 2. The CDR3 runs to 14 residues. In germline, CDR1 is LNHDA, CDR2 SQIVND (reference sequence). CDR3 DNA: TGTGCCAGTAGCGGACAGGGGGGCTACAATGAGCAGTTCTTC. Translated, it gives CASSGQGGYNEQFF.

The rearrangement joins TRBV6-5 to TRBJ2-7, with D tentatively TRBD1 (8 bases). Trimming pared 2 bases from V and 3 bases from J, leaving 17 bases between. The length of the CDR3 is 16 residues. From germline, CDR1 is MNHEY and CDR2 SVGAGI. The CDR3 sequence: CASSYGRDRRYYEQYF. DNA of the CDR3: TGTGCCAGCAGTTACGGGAGGGACAGGAGATACTACGAGCAGTACTTC.

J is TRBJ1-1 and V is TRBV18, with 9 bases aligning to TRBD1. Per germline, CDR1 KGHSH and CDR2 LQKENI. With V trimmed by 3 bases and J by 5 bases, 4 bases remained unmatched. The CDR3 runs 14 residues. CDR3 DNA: TGTGCCAGCTCACCGACAGGGGGGGGTACTGAAGCTTTCTTT. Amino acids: CASSPTGGGTEAFF.

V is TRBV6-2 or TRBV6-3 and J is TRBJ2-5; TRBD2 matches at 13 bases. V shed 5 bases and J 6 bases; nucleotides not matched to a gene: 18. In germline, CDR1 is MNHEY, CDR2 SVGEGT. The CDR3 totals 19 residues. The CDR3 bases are TGTGCCAGCAGTCAGCGACCCCGACATACTAGCGGGGGGGCGCAGACCCAGTACTTC. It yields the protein CASSQRPRHTSGGAQTQYF.

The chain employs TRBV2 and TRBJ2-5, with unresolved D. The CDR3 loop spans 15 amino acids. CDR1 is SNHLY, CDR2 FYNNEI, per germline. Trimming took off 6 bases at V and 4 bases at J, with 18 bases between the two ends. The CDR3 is CASSASRALAETQYF. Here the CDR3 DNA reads TGTGCCAGCAGCGCAAGTAGGGCGTTGGCAGAGACCCAGTACTTC.

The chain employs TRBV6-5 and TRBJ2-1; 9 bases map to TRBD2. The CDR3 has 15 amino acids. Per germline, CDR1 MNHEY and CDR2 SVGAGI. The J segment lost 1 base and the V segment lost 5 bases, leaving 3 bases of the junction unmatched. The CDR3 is CASSPSGISYNEQFF. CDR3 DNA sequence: TGTGCCAGCAGTCCTAGCGGGATATCCTACAATGAGCAGTTCTTC.

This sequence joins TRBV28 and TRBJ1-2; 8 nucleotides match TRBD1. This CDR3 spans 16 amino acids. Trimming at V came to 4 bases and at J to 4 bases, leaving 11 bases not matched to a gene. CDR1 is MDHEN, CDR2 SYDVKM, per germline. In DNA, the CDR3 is TGTGCCAGCAGTTCCCAGCATGGAACAGGGGGCTATGGCTACACCTTC. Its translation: CASSSQHGTGGYGYTF.

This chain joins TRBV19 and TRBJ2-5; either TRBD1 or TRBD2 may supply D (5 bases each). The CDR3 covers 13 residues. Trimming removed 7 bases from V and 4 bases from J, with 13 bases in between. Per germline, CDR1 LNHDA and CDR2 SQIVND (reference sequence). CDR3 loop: CASMGTLGETQYF. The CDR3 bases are TGTGCCAGTATGGGGACCTTGGGAGAGACCCAGTACTTC. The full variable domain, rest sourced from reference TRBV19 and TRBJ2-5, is DGGITQSPKYLFRKEGQNVTLSCEQNLNHDAMYWYRQDPGQGLRLIYYSQIVNDFQKGDIAEGYSVSREKKESFPLTVTSAQKNPTAFYLCASMGTLGETQYFGPGTRLLVL.

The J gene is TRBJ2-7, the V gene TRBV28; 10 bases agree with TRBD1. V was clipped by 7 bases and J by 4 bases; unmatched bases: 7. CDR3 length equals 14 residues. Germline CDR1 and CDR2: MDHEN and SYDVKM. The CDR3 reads CASTWGQGFYEQYF. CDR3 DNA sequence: TGTGCCAGCACCTGGGGACAGGGGTTTTACGAGCAGTACTTC.

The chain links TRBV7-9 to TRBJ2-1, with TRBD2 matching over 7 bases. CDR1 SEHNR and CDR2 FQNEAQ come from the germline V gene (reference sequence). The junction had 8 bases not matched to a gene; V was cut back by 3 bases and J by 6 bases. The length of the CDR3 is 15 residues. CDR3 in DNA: TGTGCCAGCAGCTTTTTTGGACTAGACCGCAATGAGCAGTTCTTC. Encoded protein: CASSFFGLDRNEQFF.

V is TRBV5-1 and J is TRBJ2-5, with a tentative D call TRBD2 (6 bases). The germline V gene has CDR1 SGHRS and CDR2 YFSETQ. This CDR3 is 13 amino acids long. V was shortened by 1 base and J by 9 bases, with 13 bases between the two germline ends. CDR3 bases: TGCGCCAGCAGCTTGTCATTTGGAGGGGCCCAGTACTTC. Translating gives CASSLSFGGAQYF.

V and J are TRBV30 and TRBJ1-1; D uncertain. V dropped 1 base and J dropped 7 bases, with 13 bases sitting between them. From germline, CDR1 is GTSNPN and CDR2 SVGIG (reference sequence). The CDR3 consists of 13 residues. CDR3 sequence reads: CAWSEQLGGEAFF. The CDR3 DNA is TGTGCCTGGAGTGAGCAGCTCGGTGGTGAAGCTTTCTTT.